A selection of T cell receptor beta chains follows, all from one sample in a study of CD8+ T cells in alopecia areata. Profiled with immunoSEQ multiplex PCR; TCRdb holds only in-frame clones, not every one. The sample carries over 100,000 clones, 49% recorded once. The material was CD8+ T cells sorted from blood, obtained at week 0. These receptors were taken from a human donor with alopecia areata. The CDR3 runs from the conserved cysteine through the conserved F or W. Size is omitted from some rows. Given values are once, few, many or a class for expanded clones.

clone_size,v_call,cdr3_aa
-,TRBV6-5,CASKTGDRASEQYF
-,TRBV6-5,CASSRPGTGFNEQYF
-,TRBV13,CASSSGRYSGNTIYF
few,TRBV7-6,CASSLRPGTGVNTEAFF
-,TRBV11-2,CASSFITDTQYF
-,TRBV15,CATSRGTGNNEQFF
once,TRBV5-6,CASSFWFSGANVLTF
-,TRBV7-9,CASNRPDTQYF
few,TRBV29-1,CSVLRGGTEAFF
-,TRBV5-6,CASSFLGYEQYF
-,TRBV13,CASSLGDREETQYF
-,TRBV11-2,CASSSETGGWETQYF
-,TRBV18,CASSTVADTQYF
-,TRBV7-9,CASSPRRLAGALTDTQYF
-,TRBV7-2,CASSFTPATGELFF
-,TRBV25-1,CASSVPGTGKSPLHF
-,TRBV6-1,CASSELPEAFF
few,TRBV9,CASSVLGANTEAFF
few,TRBV10-3,CAIGLAGDTDTQYF
few,TRBV4-3,CASSQEGPTGEGVYGYTF
-,TRBV30,CAWRGVGQTYEQYF
-,TRBV7-3,CASSPGGGYEQYF
-,TRBV30,CAWSVDESGETQYF
-,TRBV9,CASSVDGQGVQPQHF
-,TRBV15,CATSRGRGETQYF
-,TRBV9,CASSDGAAQYF
-,TRBV29-1,CSVVSGEKLFF
-,TRBV30,CAWSPGEDDRQPQHF
few,TRBV30,CAWSVMGAAGGNEQFF
-,TRBV13,CASSQRDAGANVLTF
-,TRBV30,CAWSVKSSPPYEQYF
few,TRBV5-6,CASRLQGIYEQYF
-,TRBV4-3,CASSQDEAWDQPQHF
-,TRBV18,CASSPPDRVGTEAFF
-,TRBV5-1,CASSRDYNQPQHF
-,TRBV25-1,CASSEYGTGYGELFF
few,TRBV14,CASSPRSPDTGELFF
-,TRBV6-6,CASSGGFFQPQHF
-,TRBV7-9,CASETANSYEQYF
-,TRBV5-6,CASSTLDNLAMNTEAFF
-,TRBV13,CASSLGDSGNTIYF
few,TRBV29-1,CSVDIRGTALPYGYTF
-,TRBV7-9,CASSSGGSYEQYF
-,TRBV5-1,CASSWTSPSTDTQYF
-,TRBV9,CASSPYDRGAPNEQYF